This section outlines one T cell receptor beta chain sequence together with its context. The antigen remains unidentified. The sample has other DNA sequences that encode this CDR3 too. Healthy bone marrow donors formed the donor group. The V gene's germline CDR1 is SNHLY and CDR2 FYNNEI. CDR3 length: 14 residues. With 4 bases clipped from V and 4 bases from J, the junction kept 0 bases outside the gene matches. The sample comes from a study of cytomegalovirus exposure and HLA in healthy donors. The PCR was carried out with 60 Vbeta primers and 13 Jbeta primers. Sequencing was performed with immunoSEQ multiplex PCR; in TCRdb, only in-frame clones are kept and a portion is missing. The profile shows about 240,000 clones, roughly four fifths of them singletons. Study-wide findings and caveats: In a later analysis, several top co-occurrence clusters appeared linked to parvovirus B19, influenza, CMV and Epstein-Barr virus. An analysis done earlier found most TCR beta V segments productive about 90% or about 30% of the time.

The receptor's source is a woman in her sixties or seventies in good health and CMV-seropositive. The specimen sequenced was PBMCs. The chain uses TRBV2 and TRBJ2-1; 11 bases map to TRBD2. This CDR3 is CASSGLAGYNEQFF. In nucleotides, the CDR3 is TGTGCCAGCAGTGGACTAGCGGGGTACAATGAGCAGTTCTTC.